Sequencing of this T cell receptor (beta chain) was carried out in a study of shared clonotypes between healthy human individuals. Turning to the study itself: Aged between 18 and 49, the donors were a couple of women and three men. Study-wide points: Naive subsets usually exceeded memory subsets in estimated richness.

The germline gives CDR1 MNHEY, CDR2 SMNVEV (reference sequence). This CDR3 has 14 residues. V was pared by 6 bases and J by 4 bases, with 7 bases of the junction left unmatched. CD45RO-negative CD8 cells positively selected for CCR7 made up the naive population, which excluded terminally differentiated effector memory CD45RA+ cells. Original processing methods: ImmunoSEQ output held junction-only sequences without quality scores, so filtering differed. Sequenced by immunoSEQ multiplex PCR; TCRdb stores in-frame clones only, minus some. V, J and clone size were drawn from that table, and D and trimming were deduced from the DNA. The sample lists some 600,000 clones; about 96% were seen once. As regards this clone: Its target is unknown.

Input material: naive CD8+ T cells sorted from blood. This clonotype originated in a woman aged 25 to 39 in good health. The V and J genes are TRBV27 and TRBJ2-7; 9 nucleotides align to TRBD1. CDR3 sequence reads: CASSQGQGGYEQYF. The CDR3 DNA follows: TGTGCCAGCAGCCAGGGACAGGGTGGGTACGAGCAGTACTTC.